This TCR beta chain was sequenced for a study of blood T cell repertoires in COVID-19. Across the whole study: COVID-19 samples from acute and convalescent phases originated in the United States, Italy and Spain.

CDR3 length equals 15 residues. The ends were cut back, 0 bases at V and 4 bases at J, with 11 bases in the middle. CDR1 is SGHRS, CDR2 YFSETQ, per germline. Generated by immunoSEQ multiplex PCR, the TCRdb table keeps only in-frame clones and is missing some. The sample includes over 300,000 clones, around 89% of them seen just once. This TCR was recovered from a woman aged 25 to 39 with acute COVID-19. The chain is built from TRBV5-1 and TRBJ1-5, with D tentatively TRBD1 (6 bases). The sample was PBMCs or T cells enriched from blood (not recorded which). CDR3 nucleotides: TGCGCCAGCAGCTTGGGCAGGGGTGAGAATCAGCCCCAGCATTTT. Amino acid sequence: CASSLGRGENQPQHF.